A selection of T cell receptor beta chains follows, all from one sample in a study of radiotherapy plus CTLA-4 blockade in lung cancer. The protocol was immunoSEQ multiplex PCR, while the TCRdb copy is restricted to in-frame clones and leaves out a portion. The table shows 70,000 to 100,000 clones, with about 90% occurring only once. This sample comprised peripheral blood, obtained from a patient treated with radiotherapy plus ipilimumab. The receptors here all came from a human donor with non-small cell lung cancer who had a partial response to radiotherapy plus ipilimumab. Each CDR3 is given with its conserved first and last residue. The D gene is left open where the match is weak. A clone size is listed for some rows: how often the clone was seen (once, few, many), or a class if it is expanded.

CDR3 protein: CATSPGLNSKETQYF
CDR3 DNA: TGTGCCACGTCCCCGGGACTAAATTCTAAAGAGACCCAGTACTTC
clone size: .
D gene: TRBD2
CDR3 length: 15
V gene: TRBV10-3
J gene: TRBJ2-5

CDR3 protein: CASSFGYSGGYEKLFF
CDR3 DNA: TGTGCCAGCAGCTTCGGGTATTCGGGGGGCTATGAAAAACTGTTTTTT
clone size: .
D gene: .
CDR3 length: 16
V gene: TRBV5-6
J gene: TRBJ1-4

CDR3 protein: CASRRPGQGYLHAFF
CDR3 DNA: TGTGCCAGCAGAAGACCGGGACAGGGGTATTTGCATGCTTTCTTT
clone size: .
D gene: TRBD1
CDR3 length: 15
V gene: TRBV6-1
J gene: TRBJ1-1

CDR3 protein: CASRSLRQGGSPLHF
CDR3 DNA: TGTGCCAGCAGGTCACTCCGGCAGGGGGGATCACCCCTCCACTTT
clone size: few
D gene: TRBD1
CDR3 length: 15
V gene: TRBV11-2
J gene: TRBJ1-6

CDR3 protein: CASSGNRDSNQPQHF
CDR3 DNA: TGTGCCAGCAGCGGCAACAGGGATAGCAATCAGCCCCAGCATTTT
clone size: .
D gene: .
CDR3 length: 15
V gene: TRBV9
J gene: TRBJ1-5

CDR3 protein: CASRGGADTQYF
CDR3 DNA: TGTGCCAGCAGGGGCGGGGCAGATACGCAGTATTTT
clone size: .
D gene: .
CDR3 length: 12
V gene: TRBV27
J gene: TRBJ2-3

CDR3 protein: CASDDRGLVSTEAFF
CDR3 DNA: TGTGCCAGCGACGACAGGGGATTAGTAAGCACTGAAGCCTTCTTT
clone size: once
D gene: TRBD1
CDR3 length: 15
V gene: TRBV2
J gene: TRBJ1-1

CDR3 protein: CASSIEGSRLYSNQPQHF
CDR3 DNA: TGTGCCAGTAGTATAGAGGGCAGTCGCTTATATAGCAATCAGCCCCAGCATTTT
clone size: .
D gene: .
CDR3 length: 18
V gene: TRBV19
J gene: TRBJ1-5

CDR3 protein: CASSLFPGDSNQPQHF
CDR3 DNA: TGTGCCAGCAGTTTATTTCCGGGGGATAGCAATCAGCCCCAGCATTTT
clone size: .
D gene: .
CDR3 length: 16
V gene: TRBV28
J gene: TRBJ1-5

CDR3 protein: CASRGPQARDTQYF
CDR3 DNA: TGTGCCAGCAGGGGGCCCCAGGCGAGGGATACGCAGTATTTT
clone size: .
D gene: .
CDR3 length: 14
V gene: TRBV11-2
J gene: TRBJ2-3

CDR3 protein: CASSPGGGTDTQYF
CDR3 DNA: TGTGCCAGTAGCCCAGGGGGCGGAACAGATACGCAGTATTTT
clone size: .
D gene: TRBD1
CDR3 length: 14
V gene: TRBV19
J gene: TRBJ2-3

CDR3 protein: CASSYSGQGNQPQHF
CDR3 DNA: TGTGCCAGCAGTTACTCTGGGCAGGGAAACCAGCCCCAGCATTTT
clone size: .
D gene: .
CDR3 length: 15
V gene: TRBV6-6
J gene: TRBJ1-5

CDR3 protein: CASSPSRIFRVNQPQHF
CDR3 DNA: TGTGCCAGTAGTCCTTCCCGGATCTTCAGGGTTAATCAGCCCCAGCATTTT
clone size: .
D gene: .
CDR3 length: 17
V gene: TRBV19
J gene: TRBJ1-5

CDR3 protein: CASSWDRLRGSYTF
CDR3 DNA: TGTGCCAGCAGCTGGGACAGGTTAAGAGGAAGCTACACCTTC
clone size: once
D gene: TRBD1
CDR3 length: 14
V gene: TRBV4-2
J gene: TRBJ1-2

CDR3 protein: CASSLAGQRLYGYTF
CDR3 DNA: TGTGCCAGCAGCTTAGCGGGACAGAGGCTCTATGGCTACACCTTC
clone size: .
D gene: TRBD1
CDR3 length: 15
V gene: TRBV7-9
J gene: TRBJ1-2

CDR3 protein: CASRGGTGQNTEAFF
CDR3 DNA: TGTGCCAGCAGGGGGGGGACAGGGCAGAACACTGAAGCTTTCTTT
clone size: .
D gene: TRBD1
CDR3 length: 15
V gene: TRBV2
J gene: TRBJ1-1

CDR3 protein: CASSLYDSRNTIYF
CDR3 DNA: TGTGCCAGCAGTTTATATGACTCACGAAACACCATATATTTT
clone size: few
D gene: .
CDR3 length: 14
V gene: TRBV28
J gene: TRBJ1-3

CDR3 protein: CASSPFELSTRTDTQYF
CDR3 DNA: TGTGCCAGCTCACCATTCGAGTTATCTACCCGCACAGATACGCAGTATTTT
clone size: .
D gene: .
CDR3 length: 17
V gene: TRBV18
J gene: TRBJ2-3

CDR3 protein: CASSILTGFTEAFF
CDR3 DNA: TGTGCCAGTAGTATCTTGACAGGATTCACTGAAGCTTTCTTT
clone size: .
D gene: .
CDR3 length: 14
V gene: TRBV19
J gene: TRBJ1-1

CDR3 protein: CASRHSTSNQPQHF
CDR3 DNA: TGTGCCAGCAGGCATTCTACTAGCAATCAGCCCCAGCATTTT
clone size: .
D gene: .
CDR3 length: 14
V gene: TRBV28
J gene: TRBJ1-5

CDR3 protein: CASSQGGRGTQETQYF
CDR3 DNA: TGTGCCAGCAGCCAAGGAGGGCGCGGGACCCAAGAGACCCAGTACTTC
clone size: few
D gene: .
CDR3 length: 16
V gene: TRBV5-4
J gene: TRBJ2-5

CDR3 protein: CASSYNGLAGTSSSYNEQFF
CDR3 DNA: TGTGCCAGCAGTTATAATGGGCTAGCGGGAACTAGCAGCTCCTACAATGAGCAGTTCTTC
clone size: .
D gene: TRBD2
CDR3 length: 20
V gene: TRBV28
J gene: TRBJ2-1

CDR3 protein: CASSFDSALHF
CDR3 DNA: TGTGCCAGCAGTTTCGATTCGGCCCTCCACTTT
clone size: .
D gene: .
CDR3 length: 11
V gene: TRBV28
J gene: TRBJ1-6

CDR3 protein: CASSLRLAGGNNEQFF
CDR3 DNA: TGCGCCAGCAGCCTCCGACTAGCGGGAGGTAACAATGAGCAGTTCTTC
clone size: .
D gene: TRBD2
CDR3 length: 16
V gene: TRBV5-1
J gene: TRBJ2-1

CDR3 protein: CSVEDQLEVEDTQYF
CDR3 DNA: TGCAGCGTTGAAGATCAGTTGGAGGTAGAAGATACGCAGTATTTT
clone size: .
D gene: .
CDR3 length: 15
V gene: TRBV29-1
J gene: TRBJ2-3

CDR3 protein: CASSLGQGGTDTQYF
CDR3 DNA: TGTGCCAGCAGCTTAGGACAGGGGGGCACAGATACGCAGTATTTT
clone size: .
D gene: TRBD1
CDR3 length: 15
V gene: TRBV11-2
J gene: TRBJ2-3

CDR3 protein: CASRTGQNYGYTF
CDR3 DNA: TGTGCCAGTAGGACGGGACAAAACTATGGCTACACCTTC
clone size: .
D gene: .
CDR3 length: 13
V gene: TRBV19
J gene: TRBJ1-2

CDR3 protein: CASSPLRGLSYEQYF
CDR3 DNA: TGTGCCAGCTCACCTTTGAGGGGGCTCTCCTACGAGCAGTACTTC
clone size: .
D gene: TRBD1
CDR3 length: 15
V gene: TRBV18
J gene: TRBJ2-7

CDR3 protein: CAWSRGGTGGNGYTF
CDR3 DNA: TGTGCCTGGAGTCGGGGGGGGACAGGGGGAAACGGCTACACCTTC
clone size: .
D gene: TRBD1
CDR3 length: 15
V gene: TRBV30
J gene: TRBJ1-2

CDR3 protein: CASSPRTGPSGNTIYF
CDR3 DNA: TGTGCCAGCTCACCCCGGACAGGGCCCTCTGGAAACACCATATATTTT
clone size: few
D gene: TRBD1
CDR3 length: 16
V gene: TRBV18
J gene: TRBJ1-3

CDR3 protein: CASSLGLMRSSGNTIYF
CDR3 DNA: TGTGCCAGCAGCTTAGGTTTAATGCGTAGCTCTGGAAACACCATATATTTT
clone size: .
D gene: .
CDR3 length: 17
V gene: TRBV7-8
J gene: TRBJ1-3

CDR3 protein: CASSRRQMETQYF
CDR3 DNA: TGTGCCAGCAGTCGTAGACAGATGGAGACCCAGTACTTC
clone size: few
D gene: .
CDR3 length: 13
V gene: TRBV6-6
J gene: TRBJ2-5

CDR3 protein: CASSQVESPLHF
CDR3 DNA: TGTGCCAGCAGCCAAGTAGAATCACCCCTCCACTTT
clone size: .
D gene: .
CDR3 length: 12
V gene: TRBV4-2
J gene: TRBJ1-6

CDR3 protein: CASSTTGTGDTDTQYF
CDR3 DNA: TGTGCCAGCAGCACTACCGGGACAGGGGACACAGATACGCAGTATTTT
clone size: .
D gene: TRBD1
CDR3 length: 16
V gene: TRBV6-4
J gene: TRBJ2-3